This TCR beta chain was recovered during a study of regulatory T cells in long-lasting Graves disease (dated by TCRdb to about 2021). Notes on the research overall: Patients with newly diagnosed Graves' disease had been on antithyroid drugs for under 3 months. A total of about 35 samples underwent TCR sequencing, from 13 patients with persistent Graves' disease and approximately 20 patients with newly diagnosed Graves' disease. The study took place in China and was registered as a clinical trial. This study used TCR sequencing and RNA sequencing of peripheral blood to compare persistent Graves' disease patients against newly diagnosed Graves' disease patients.

The label giving this sample's time point can be read as: newly diagnosed GD, antithyroid drugs for less than 3 months. RNA was extracted from PBMCs in TRIzol for both TCR sequencing and RNA sequencing. The diagnosis of Graves' disease followed American Thyroid Association guidelines. Recruitment of patients was carried out at an endocrinology department in Xi'an, China. From each patient, about 9.7 milliliters of peripheral blood was collected into an EDTA anticoagulant tube. PBMCs were isolated by Ficoll Paque Plus density gradient separation without further T cell sorting. An Agilent 2100 Bioanalyzer and agarose gel were used to check RNA quality, and a NanoDrop 2000 was used to measure RNA concentration. The method was multiplex PCR. The sequencer listed for this sample is Illumina HiSeq 4000. CDR3 regions were amplified by Arm-PCR with iRepertoire HTBI primers to construct TCR beta libraries. Before sequencing, the PCR products underwent gel purification. The original pipeline was this. Gene usage analysis of CDR3 amino acid clonotypes relied on the approximately 60 TRBV and 13 to 15 TRBJ segments identified across samples. Filtered high-quality paired reads were merged into contigs using COPE and FqMerger. BLAST was used to align contigs to IMGT TRBV, TRBD and TRBJ reference genes, with CDR3 defined following IMGT. Highly expanded clones were defined as clonotypes with a frequency above 0.1%. Shannon entropy served as the measure of repertoire diversity, while the Gini coefficient captured V-J evenness. Public clonotypes were defined as clonotypes shared by more than one individual. TCRdb cleaned the public reads at Q25 with fastp, built clones with MiXCR and kept in-frame beta chains. Each record represents a unique CDR3 protein, reported with the most common genes and DNA among its rows. The authors' filters were not applied to this entry. The sample includes a few hundred thousand distinct CDR3 sequences, with 15% to 20% observed a single time. About 19% of the sample belongs to the ten largest clones.

In its sample, this clonotype was seen many times. Its binding antigen is unknown. No quality values exist for individual bases; no much larger clone is one base distant. V and J lose 4 bases and 11 bases, and a span of 18 bases separates them. The CDR3 contains 14 residues, cysteine and phenylalanine counted. The retained sequence is limited to the CDR3, 42 bases, with the frame set at the first base. CDR1 and CDR2, per the germline V gene, are SNHLY and FYNNEI. The investigation overall reported the following: Sequencing and analysis were limited to the TCR beta chain. Patients with persistent disease shared more public clonotypes (approximately 2,500) than newly diagnosed patients did (966). Persistent disease showed preferential use of TRBV28, TRBJ1-2 and TRBJ2-5, whereas newly diagnosed disease favored TRBV20-1 and TRBJ2-1. The study examined only peripheral blood because the primary lesion, thyroid tissue, could not be accessed. As a limitation, the authors acknowledged that the small sample size may reduce accuracy. Lower TCR Shannon entropy and fewer highly expanded clones were observed in persistent Graves' disease patients than in newly diagnosed patients, which suggested clonal expansion.

This sample also belongs to another study, concerning T cells in Graves' hyperthyroidism and ophthalmopathy. The second publication reports: Graves' hyperthyroidism was defined as stable when no progression to ophthalmopathy occurred over 18 months of follow-up. The hyperthyroidism patients were between 18 and 65 years old and newly diagnosed, with a disease duration of less than 2 months. Patients with uncontrolled infections, other autoimmune diseases, pregnancy or lactation were excluded. Diagnoses were established on the basis of clinical symptoms, serum thyroxine and TRAb, thyroid ultrasound, and orbital computed tomography. A first-round RT-PCR of the TCR CDR3 used the HTBI primer set with the Qiagen OneStep RT-PCR kit. Most expanded thyroid clonotypes (frequency above 0.001) were also detected in blood, suggesting blood repertoires may reflect thyroid immune responses. A 13 V-J signature model separated ophthalmopathy from stable hyperthyroidism, with roughly 88% sensitivity and roughly 82% specificity in cross-validation and 80%/75% in testing. In validation, the model predicted progression to ophthalmopathy with approximately 70% sensitivity and 72% to 75% specificity, a median of around 6.6 months before onset. To identify TCR V-J signatures that set the groups apart, the researchers used a discovery cohort of more than 95 patients, made up of approximately 43 with Graves' ophthalmopathy and 55 to 65 with stable Graves' hyperthyroidism. Prospective prediction of ophthalmopathy was tested in an independent validation cohort of approximately 19 hyperthyroidism patients and 15 to 17 patients who later progressed to ophthalmopathy. The 95 to 100 discovery patients were randomly divided into training and test sets at a 7:3 ratio. In addition, the study compared T-cell repertoires in thyroid tissue and in blood from several Graves' hyperthyroidism patients. Following sampling, methimazole starting at 30 mg daily was given to hyperthyroidism patients, and high-dose intravenous methylprednisolone was given to ophthalmopathy patients. The libraries were constructed in a second round of multiplex PCR and then size-selected and purified. The libraries were sequenced on an Illumina HiSeq2000 using paired-end 100 bp reads. SOAPnuke was used to process the raw data, with reads discarded if the reads contained adapters or uncalled bases, had a mean Phred below 15, or lacked an exact constant-primer or identifier match. High-quality paired reads were merged with COPE v1.2.5, and unique nucleotide sequences were defined as clonotypes. Clonotypes were aligned to IMGT TRBV, TRBD and TRBJ reference segments using MiTCR v1.1. Only V-J combinations with frequency above 0.0001, covering approximately 99% of repertoires, were analysed. A TCS score was defined as the ratio of F50 (clonal expansion) to E x V (chaos), with BLOSUM62-based TCRdist applied between CDR3 peptides within each V-J. Welch's t-statistics and random forest reduced just over 500 V-J features to roughly 13, which were used in a naive Bayes classifier (R e1071). No statistical method was used to set the sample size in advance, and investigators knew the group allocation. The paper describes TCR Vbeta CDR3 sequencing of about 140 peripheral blood samples, made up of about 40 ophthalmopathy patients, around 73 hyperthyroidism patients and roughly 17 progressor patients.

The clonotype was recovered from a woman younger than 30 with Graves disease. Donor details come from another sample of the same person, matched by shared clones. The chain joins TRBV2 to TRBJ2-1; no D gene call is confident. The starting material was peripheral blood mononuclear cells (PBMCs), obtained at new diagnosis, from a patient treated with antithyroid drugs. The CDR3 region reads CASSVALSQAQQFF. The DNA sequence is as follows: TGTGCCAGCAGTGTTGCCCTTTCGCAGGCGCAGCAGTTCTTC. Beyond the CDR3, the reference TRBV2 and TRBJ2-1 genes provide the residues; the full variable domain reads: EPEVTQTPSHQVTQMGQEVILRCVPISNHLYFYWYRQILGQKVEFLVSFYNNEISEKSEIFDDQFSVERPDGSNFTLKIRSTKLEDSAMYFCASSVALSQAQQFFGPGTRLTVL.